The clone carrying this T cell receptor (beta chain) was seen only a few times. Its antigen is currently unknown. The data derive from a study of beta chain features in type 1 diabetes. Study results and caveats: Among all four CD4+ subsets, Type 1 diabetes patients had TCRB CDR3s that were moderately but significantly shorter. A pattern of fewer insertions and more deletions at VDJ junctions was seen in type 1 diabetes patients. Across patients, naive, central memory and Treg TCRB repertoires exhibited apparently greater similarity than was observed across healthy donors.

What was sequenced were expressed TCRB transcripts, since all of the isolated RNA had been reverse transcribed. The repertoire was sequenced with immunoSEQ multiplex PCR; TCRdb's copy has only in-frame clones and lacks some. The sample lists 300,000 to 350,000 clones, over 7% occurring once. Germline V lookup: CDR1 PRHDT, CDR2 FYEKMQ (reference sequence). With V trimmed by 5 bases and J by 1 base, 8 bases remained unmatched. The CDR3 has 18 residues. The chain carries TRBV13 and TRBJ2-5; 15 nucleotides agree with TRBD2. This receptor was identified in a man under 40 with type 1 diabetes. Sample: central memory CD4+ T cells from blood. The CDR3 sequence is CASSPGVGLAGGQETQYF. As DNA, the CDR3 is TGTGCCAGCAGCCCCGGGGTGGGACTAGCGGGAGGCCAAGAGACCCAGTACTTC.